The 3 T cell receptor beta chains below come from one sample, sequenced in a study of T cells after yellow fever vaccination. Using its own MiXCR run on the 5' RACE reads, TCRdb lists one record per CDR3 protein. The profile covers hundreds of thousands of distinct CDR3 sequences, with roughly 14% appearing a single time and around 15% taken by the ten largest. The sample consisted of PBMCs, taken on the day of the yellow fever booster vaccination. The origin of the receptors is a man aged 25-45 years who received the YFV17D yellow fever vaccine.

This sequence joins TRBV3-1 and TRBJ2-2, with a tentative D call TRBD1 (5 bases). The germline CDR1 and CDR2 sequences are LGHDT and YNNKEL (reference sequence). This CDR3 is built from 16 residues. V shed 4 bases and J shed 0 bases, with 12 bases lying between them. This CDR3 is CASSPHRTTNTGELFF. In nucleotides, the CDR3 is TGTGCCAGCAGCCCACACAGGACAACGAACACCGGGGAGCTGTTTTTT.

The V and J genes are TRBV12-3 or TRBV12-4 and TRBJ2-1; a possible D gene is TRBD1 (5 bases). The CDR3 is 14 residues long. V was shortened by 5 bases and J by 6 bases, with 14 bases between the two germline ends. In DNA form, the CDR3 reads TGTGCCAGCAGTACAACAGACAGCATCAATGAGCAGTTCTTC. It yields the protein CASSTTDSINEQFF.

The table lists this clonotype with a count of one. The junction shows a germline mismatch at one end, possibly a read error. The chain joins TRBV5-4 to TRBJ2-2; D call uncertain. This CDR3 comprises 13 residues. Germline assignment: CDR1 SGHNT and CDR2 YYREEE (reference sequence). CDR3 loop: CAISARHTGELFF. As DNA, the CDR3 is TGTGCCATCAGCGCTAGGCACACCGGGGAGCTGTTTTTT.